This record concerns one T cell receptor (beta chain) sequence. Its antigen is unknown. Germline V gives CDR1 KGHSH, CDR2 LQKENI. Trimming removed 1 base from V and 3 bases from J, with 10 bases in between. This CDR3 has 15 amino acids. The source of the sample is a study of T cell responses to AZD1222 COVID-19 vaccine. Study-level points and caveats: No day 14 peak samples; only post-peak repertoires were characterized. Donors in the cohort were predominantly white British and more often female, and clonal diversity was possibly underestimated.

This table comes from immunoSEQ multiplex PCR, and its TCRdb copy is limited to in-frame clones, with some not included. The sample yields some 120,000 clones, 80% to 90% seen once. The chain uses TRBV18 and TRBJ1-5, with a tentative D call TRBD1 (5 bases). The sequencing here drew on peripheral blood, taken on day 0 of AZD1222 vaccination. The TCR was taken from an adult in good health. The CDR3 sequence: CASSPQQGVNQPQHF. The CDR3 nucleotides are TGTGCCAGCTCACCACAACAAGGGGTCAATCAGCCCCAGCATTTT.